This T cell receptor (beta chain) derives from a study of T cells in Graves' hyperthyroidism and ophthalmopathy. There were TCR beta CDR3 regions amplified from RNA transcripts. A set of HTBI primers served as the primers for a first-round RT-PCR of the TCR CDR3. TCRdb ran MiXCR on the multiplex PCR reads and lists one entry per CDR3 protein. Here the sample spans 500,000 to 600,000 distinct CDR3 sequences, approximately 48% being singletons. Overall study results and limits: Blood also showed most of the thyroid clonotypes that were expanded above 0.001. Stable hyperthyroidism and ophthalmopathy were separated using 13 V-J signatures.

The germline gives CDR1 SNHLY, CDR2 FYNNEI. CDR3 length equals 13 residues. Trimming removed 3 bases from V and 6 bases from J, with 9 bases in between. Note on this clonotype: The antigen remains undetermined.

V and J are TRBV2 and TRBJ2-1; possibly TRBD2 for D (5 bases). Sequencing was carried out using peripheral blood or thyroid tissue (not recorded which). This receptor was taken from an adult woman with Graves' disease, either hyperthyroidism or ophthalmopathy (not recorded which). CDR3 bases: TGTGCCAGCAGTGAGTTCGGGGTCAATGAGCAGTTCTTC. Protein sequence: CASSEFGVNEQFF.